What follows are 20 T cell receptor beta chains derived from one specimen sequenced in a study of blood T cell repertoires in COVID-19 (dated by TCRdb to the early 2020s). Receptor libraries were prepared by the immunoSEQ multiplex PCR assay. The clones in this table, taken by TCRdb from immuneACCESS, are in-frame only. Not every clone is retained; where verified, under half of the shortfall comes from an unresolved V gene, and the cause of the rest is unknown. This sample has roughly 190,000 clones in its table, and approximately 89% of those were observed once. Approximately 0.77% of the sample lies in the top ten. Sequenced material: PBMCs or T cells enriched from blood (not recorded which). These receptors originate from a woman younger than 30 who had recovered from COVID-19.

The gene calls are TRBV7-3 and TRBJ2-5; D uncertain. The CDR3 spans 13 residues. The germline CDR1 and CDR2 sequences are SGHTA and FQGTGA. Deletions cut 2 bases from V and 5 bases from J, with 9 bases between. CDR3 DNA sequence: TGTGCCAGCAGCTTATACCCGAGGGAGACCCAGTACTTC. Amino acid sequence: CASSLYPRETQYF.

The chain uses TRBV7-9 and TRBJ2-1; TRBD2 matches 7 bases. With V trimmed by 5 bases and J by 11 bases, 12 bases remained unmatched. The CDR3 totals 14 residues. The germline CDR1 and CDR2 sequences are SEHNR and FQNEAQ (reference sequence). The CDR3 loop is CASSRTGTTGKQFF. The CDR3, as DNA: TGTGCCAGCAGCCGGACCGGGACTACTGGAAAGCAGTTCTTC.

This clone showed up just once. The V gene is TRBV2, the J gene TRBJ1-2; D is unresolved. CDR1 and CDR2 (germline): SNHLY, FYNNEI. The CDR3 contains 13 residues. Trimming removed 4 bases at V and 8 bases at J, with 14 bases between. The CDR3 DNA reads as TGTGCCAGCAGTGTTCAGACACCGGGGGGCTACACCTTC. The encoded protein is CASSVQTPGGYTF. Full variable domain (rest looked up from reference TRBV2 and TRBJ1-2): EPEVTQTPSHQVTQMGQEVILRCVPISNHLYFYWYRQILGQKVEFLVSFYNNEISEKSEIFDDQFSVERPDGSNFTLKIRSTKLEDSAMYFCASSVQTPGGYTFGSGTRLTVV.

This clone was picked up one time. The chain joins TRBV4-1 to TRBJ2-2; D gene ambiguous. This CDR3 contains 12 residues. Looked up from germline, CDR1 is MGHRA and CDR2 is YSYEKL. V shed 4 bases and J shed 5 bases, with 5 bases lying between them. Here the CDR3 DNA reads TGCGCCAGCAGCCCTAGAACCGGGGAGCTGTTTTTT. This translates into CASSPRTGELFF.

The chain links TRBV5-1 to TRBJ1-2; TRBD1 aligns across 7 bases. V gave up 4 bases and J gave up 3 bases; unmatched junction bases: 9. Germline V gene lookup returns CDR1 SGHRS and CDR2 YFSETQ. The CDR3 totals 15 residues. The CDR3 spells CASSPETGFDYGYTF. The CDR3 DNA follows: TGCGCCAGCAGCCCAGAGACAGGGTTCGACTATGGCTACACCTTC.

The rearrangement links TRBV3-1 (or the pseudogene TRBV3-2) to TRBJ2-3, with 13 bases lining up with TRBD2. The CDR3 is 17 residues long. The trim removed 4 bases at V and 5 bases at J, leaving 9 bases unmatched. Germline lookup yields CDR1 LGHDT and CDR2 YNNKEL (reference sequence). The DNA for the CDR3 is TGTGCCAGCAGCCCGGGACTAGCGGGATTCAACATAGATACGCAGTATTTT. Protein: CASSPGLAGFNIDTQYF.

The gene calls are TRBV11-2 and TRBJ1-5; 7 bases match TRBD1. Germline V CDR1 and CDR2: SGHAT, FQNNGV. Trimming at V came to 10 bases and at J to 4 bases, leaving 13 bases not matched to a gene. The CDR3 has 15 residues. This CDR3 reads CATRRQGPLNQPQHF. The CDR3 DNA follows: TGTGCCACCCGGAGACAGGGCCCCCTGAATCAGCCCCAGCATTTT.

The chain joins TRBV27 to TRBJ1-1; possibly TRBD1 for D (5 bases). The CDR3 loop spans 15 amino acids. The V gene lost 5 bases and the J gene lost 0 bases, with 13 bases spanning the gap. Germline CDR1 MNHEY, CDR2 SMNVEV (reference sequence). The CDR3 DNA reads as TGTGCCAGCAGTACCCTCGGGGGATTGAACACTGAAGCTTTCTTT. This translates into CASSTLGGLNTEAFF.

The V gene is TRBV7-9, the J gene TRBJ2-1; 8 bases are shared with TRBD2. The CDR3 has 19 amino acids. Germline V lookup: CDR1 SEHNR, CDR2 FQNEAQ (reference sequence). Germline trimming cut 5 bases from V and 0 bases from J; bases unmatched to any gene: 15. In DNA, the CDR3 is TGTGCCAGCAGCCCAGGGATGAAGACTAGCGCGAGCTCCTACAATGAGCAGTTCTTC. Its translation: CASSPGMKTSASSYNEQFF.

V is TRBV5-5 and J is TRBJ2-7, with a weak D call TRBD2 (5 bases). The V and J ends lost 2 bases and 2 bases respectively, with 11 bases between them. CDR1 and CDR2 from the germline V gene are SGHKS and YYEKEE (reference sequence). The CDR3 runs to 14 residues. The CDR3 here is CASSFYSGAYEQYF. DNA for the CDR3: TGTGCCAGCAGCTTTTACAGCGGAGCCTACGAGCAGTACTTC.

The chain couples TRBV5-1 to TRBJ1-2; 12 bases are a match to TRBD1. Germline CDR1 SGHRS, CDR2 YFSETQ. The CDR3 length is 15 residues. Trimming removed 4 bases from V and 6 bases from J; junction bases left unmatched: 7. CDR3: CASSAPGQGAHGYTF. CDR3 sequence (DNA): TGCGCCAGCAGCGCACCGGGACAGGGGGCCCATGGCTACACCTTC.

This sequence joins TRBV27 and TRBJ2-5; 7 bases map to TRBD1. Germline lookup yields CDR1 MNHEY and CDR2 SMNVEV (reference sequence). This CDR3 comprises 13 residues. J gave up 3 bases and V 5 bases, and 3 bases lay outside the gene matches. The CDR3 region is CASSLGTEETQYF. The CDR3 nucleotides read TGTGCCAGCAGTCTAGGGACAGAAGAGACCCAGTACTTC.

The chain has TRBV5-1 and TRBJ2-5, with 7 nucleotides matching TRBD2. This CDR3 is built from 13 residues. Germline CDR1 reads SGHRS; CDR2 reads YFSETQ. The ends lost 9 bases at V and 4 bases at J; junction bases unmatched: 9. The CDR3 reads CATRMGGGETQYF. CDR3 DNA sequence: TGCGCCACCAGAATGGGGGGGGGAGAGACCCAGTACTTC.

CDR3 residues: CASSQVSSRTSYNEQFF. The CDR3 region has the DNA TGTGCCAGCAGCCAGGTCTCGAGTCGTACCTCCTACAATGAGCAGTTCTTC. V is TRBV14 and J is TRBJ2-1, with unresolved D. Germline V gene data show CDR1 as SGHDN and CDR2 as FVKESK. The CDR3 length is 17 residues. Trimming cost V 3 bases and J 0 bases, with 15 bases left between them.

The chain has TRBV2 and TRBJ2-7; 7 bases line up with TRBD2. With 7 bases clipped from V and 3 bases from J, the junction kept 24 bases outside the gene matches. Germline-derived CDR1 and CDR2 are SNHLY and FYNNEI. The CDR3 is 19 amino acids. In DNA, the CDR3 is TGTGCCAGCATCCAAGGGCGGGAGACGGGTAGGAGAGCTCTCTACGAGCAGTACTTC. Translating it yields CASIQGRETGRRALYEQYF.

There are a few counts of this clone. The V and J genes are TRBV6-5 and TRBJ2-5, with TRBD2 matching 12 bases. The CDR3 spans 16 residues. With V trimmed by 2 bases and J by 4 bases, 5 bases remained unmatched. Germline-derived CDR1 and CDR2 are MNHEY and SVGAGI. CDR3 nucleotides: TGTGCCAGCAGTTACAGACTAGCGGGAGCCCGAGAGACCCAGTACTTC. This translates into CASSYRLAGARETQYF.

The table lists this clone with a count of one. This CDR3 is CASSDSPRDTGELFF. CDR3 sequence (DNA): TGTGCCAGCAGTGACTCGCCCCGAGACACCGGGGAGCTGTTTTTT. The V and J genes are TRBV6-4 and TRBJ2-2, with D unclear. CDR3 length: 15 residues. Germline CDR1 is MRHNA and CDR2 is SNTAGT. Deletions cut 0 bases from V and 3 bases from J, with 8 bases between.

Written as DNA, the CDR3 is TGTGCCAGCAGTTTACCGGGACTAGCGGGCTACGAGCAGTACTTC. This codes for CASSLPGLAGYEQYF. This chain links TRBV28 with TRBJ2-7; TRBD2 matches 12 bases. Unmatched junction bases numbered 2, after V lost 2 bases and J lost 3 bases. The CDR3 is 15 amino acids. Germline V gene data show CDR1 as MDHEN and CDR2 as SYDVKM.

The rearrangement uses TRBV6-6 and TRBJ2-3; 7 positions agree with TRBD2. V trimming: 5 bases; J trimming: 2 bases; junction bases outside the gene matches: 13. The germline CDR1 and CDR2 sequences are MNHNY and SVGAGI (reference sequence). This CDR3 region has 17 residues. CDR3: CASSPLRAGVSTDTQYF. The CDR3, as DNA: TGTGCCAGCAGTCCACTTCGGGCGGGAGTGTCCACAGATACGCAGTATTTT.

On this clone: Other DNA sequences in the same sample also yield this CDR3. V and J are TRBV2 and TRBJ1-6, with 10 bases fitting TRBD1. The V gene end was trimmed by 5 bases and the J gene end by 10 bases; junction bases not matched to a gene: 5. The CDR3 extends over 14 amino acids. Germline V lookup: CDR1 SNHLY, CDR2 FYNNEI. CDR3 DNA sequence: TGTGCCAGCAGTAGGGACAGGGGAGGGTCACCCCTCCACTTT. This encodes CASSRDRGGSPLHF.